The entry that follows covers one TCR beta chain sequence. This receptor's antigen is unknown. The read finishes 3 residues shy of the CDR3 end, and the germline J gene is used to complete it. Equivalent amounts of genomic DNA from CVID and control samples were used as sequencing input. For every sample, a 60 bp segment covering the rearranged TCRbeta CDR3 region was amplified and then sequenced. The immunoSEQ assay, a bias-corrected multiplex PCR combined with high-throughput sequencing, was used to amplify TCRbeta. The study's processing was this. Every unique nucleotide sequence counted as a clone and was annotated with V, D and J genes, copy number and frequency. Sequences were labeled productive if in frame, and non-productive if out of frame or containing stop codons. As previously described, clonality was calculated on the basis of Shannon's entropy. The predicted amino acid sequences of productive clones were used to derive mean CDR3 Kyte-Doolittle hydropathy. Hierarchical clustering of scaled V gene usage was performed with the R hclust function using Manhattan distance and complete linkage. Clone sharing by CDR3 amino acid sequence was assessed by resampling 12 repertoires per group over 100 rounds. The repertoires were searched for roughly 69 published EBV-specific and roughly 230 published CMV-specific TCRbeta sequences. A couple of CVID samples yielding fewer than 10,000 sequences were excluded from analysis, leaving approximately 40 CVID repertoires. TCRdb re-hosts the immuneACCESS table, in-frame sequences only. Its copies lack some clones; in the studies checked, an unresolved V gene accounts for under half of them, and the cause for the rest is not known. V, J and clone size derive from that table, while D and trimming were established from the DNA sequence. This sample shows tens of thousands of clones, and none of them turns up only once. Together, the top ten hold approximately 2.7% of the sample.

From the cysteine through the phenylalanine, the CDR3 covers 15 amino acids. The CDR3 was read in part: 36 bases, with the frame set at base 1. The germline V gene specifies SGHVS as CDR1 and FNYEAQ as CDR2. From V the trimming removes 4 bases and from J it removes 1 base, while the gene matches leave 5 bases of the junction unaccounted for. Both CVID patients and healthy controls were predominantly of Caucasian heritage. Heparinized peripheral whole blood samples of about 4.5 to 8.5 ml were obtained from each donor. TCRbeta CDR3 repertoires were sequenced from genomic DNA of adults with common variable immune deficiency (CVID) and healthy adult controls. The control group comprised 22 healthy adult volunteers, roughly 12 female and around ten male, aged about 23 to 75 years with a mean age of around 32. To isolate peripheral blood mononuclear cells, diluted blood was subjected to density centrifugation over Hypaque 1077 or Ficoll-Paque. Genomic DNA was obtained from unsorted mononuclear cells using either Qiagen column purification or a centrifugation-based method.

The entry originates in a study of T cell clonality in common variable immunodeficiency (dated by TCRdb to 2013 to 2016). Overall study outcomes, separate from this receptor: The authors noted that sequencing repertoires of T cell subpopulations would be needed to clarify what caused the increased clonality in CVID. Reportedly, TCRbeta sequences from CVID had fewer deletions and N-nucleotide insertions, and highly modified clones with 13 or more V deletions were absent from CVID. Increased TCRbeta clonality was found in CVID subjects compared with healthy controls (t-test p = 0.018), with the increase being most characteristic of about a third of subjects. Even though DNA input was the same, control samples had an average of approximately 82,000 unique sequences each, compared with some 32,000 in CVID samples. Correlations between repertoire features and clinical complications were limited by patient heterogeneity within the CVID cohort. CVID subjects shared fewer TCRbeta clones with each other than healthy controls did (p < 0.0001).

This receptor was obtained from a person between 18 and 69 years old in good health. The chain is made from TRBV7-6 and TRBJ2-3; 7 of the junction bases match TRBD1. The source material was peripheral blood mononuclear cells. CDR3 reads: CASSSDRSGTDTQYF. The CDR3 bases that were read are TGTGCCAGCAGCTCGGACAGGTCGGGCACAGATACG.